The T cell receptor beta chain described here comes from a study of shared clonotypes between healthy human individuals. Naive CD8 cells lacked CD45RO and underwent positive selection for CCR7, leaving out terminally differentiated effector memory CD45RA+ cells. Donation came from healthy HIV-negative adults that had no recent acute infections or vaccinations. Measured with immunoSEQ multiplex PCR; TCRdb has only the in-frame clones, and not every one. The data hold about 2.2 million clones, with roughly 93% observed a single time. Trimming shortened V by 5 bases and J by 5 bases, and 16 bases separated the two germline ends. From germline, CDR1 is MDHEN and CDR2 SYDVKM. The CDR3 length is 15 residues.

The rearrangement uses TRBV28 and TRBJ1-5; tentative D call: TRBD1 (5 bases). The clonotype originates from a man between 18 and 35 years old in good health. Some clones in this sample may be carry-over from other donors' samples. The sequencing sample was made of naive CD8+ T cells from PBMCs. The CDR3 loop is CASSLQGGPHQPQHF. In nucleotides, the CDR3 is TGTGCCAGCAGTCTTCAGGGCGGACCCCATCAGCCCCAGCATTTT.